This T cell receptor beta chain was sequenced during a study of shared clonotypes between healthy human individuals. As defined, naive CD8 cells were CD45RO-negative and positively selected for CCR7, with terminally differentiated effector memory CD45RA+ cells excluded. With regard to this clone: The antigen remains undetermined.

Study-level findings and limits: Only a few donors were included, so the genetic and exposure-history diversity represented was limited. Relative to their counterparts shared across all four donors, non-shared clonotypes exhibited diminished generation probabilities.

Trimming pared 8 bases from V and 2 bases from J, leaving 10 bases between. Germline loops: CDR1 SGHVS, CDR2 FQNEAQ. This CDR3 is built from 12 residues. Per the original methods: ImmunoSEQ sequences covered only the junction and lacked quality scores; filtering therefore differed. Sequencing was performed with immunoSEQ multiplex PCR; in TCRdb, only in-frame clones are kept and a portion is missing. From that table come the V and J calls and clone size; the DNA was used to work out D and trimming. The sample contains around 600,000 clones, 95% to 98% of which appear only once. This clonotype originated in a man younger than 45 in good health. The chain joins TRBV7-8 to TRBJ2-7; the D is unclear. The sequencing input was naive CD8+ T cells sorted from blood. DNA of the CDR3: TGTGCCAGCGGTAAGGGTCCCTACGAGCAGTACTTC. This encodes CASGKGPYEQYF.